These T cell receptor beta chains were read from a single sample in a study of T cell responses to AZD1222 COVID-19 vaccine. Here immunoSEQ multiplex PCR was the method, and the copy in TCRdb shows in-frame clones only, minus some. The repertoire consists of about 140,000 clones, with 80% to 95% occurring once and the leading ten covering around 2.3%. The material was peripheral blood, obtained on day 0 of AZD1222 vaccination. Source of these receptors: an adult in good health. Both conserved end residues are part of each CDR3. A D gene is named only where the DNA matches it firmly. Clone size, where shown, is once, few, many, or a class for clones that have expanded.

D gene	V gene	J gene	clone size	CDR3 DNA	CDR3 protein
NA	TRBV15	TRBJ2-4	NA	TGTGCCACCGGGATTGACAGGCAAAACATTCAGTACTTC	CATGIDRQNIQYF
NA	TRBV20-1	TRBJ1-1	NA	TGCAGTGCTAGGTTGATAAGTGAAGCTTTCTTT	CSARLISEAFF
NA	TRBV12-3/TRBV12-4	TRBJ1-5	once	TGTGCCAGCAGTTTTGGTAGCAATCAGCCCCAGCATTTT	CASSFGSNQPQHF
NA	TRBV11-2	TRBJ2-5	NA	TGTGCCAGCACCCCCCACGCTAGCGCAGAAGAGACCCAGTACTTC	CASTPHASAEETQYF
NA	TRBV3-1/TRBV3-2	TRBJ1-1	NA	TGTGCCAGCAGCCAAGGGTTCGCTGAAGCTTTCTTT	CASSQGFAEAFF
TRBD1	TRBV9	TRBJ1-1	NA	TGTGCCAGCAGCGTATCTACAGGGGGAACTGAAGCTTTCTTT	CASSVSTGGTEAFF
NA	TRBV7-3	TRBJ2-1	NA	TGTGCCAGCAGCTCCTTGACGGGCCGAGTATACAATGAGCAGTTCTTC	CASSSLTGRVYNEQFF
NA	TRBV2	TRBJ2-5	NA	TGTGCCAGCAGTGGGGGGGCTGGGACAGAGACCCAGTACTTC	CASSGGAGTETQYF
NA	TRBV30	TRBJ1-1	NA	TGTGCCTGGAGCATAAGAGGGGTTACAGGGAACACTGAAGCTTTCTTT	CAWSIRGVTGNTEAFF
TRBD2	TRBV2	TRBJ2-2	NA	TGTGCCAGCAGTGAATCGCGGGAGCCCGGGGAGCTGTTTTTT	CASSESREPGELFF
TRBD2	TRBV5-1	TRBJ2-3	once	TGCGCCAGCAGCAAATCTAGCGGGGGGGCAATAGATACGCAGTATTTT	CASSKSSGGAIDTQYF
NA	TRBV10-3	TRBJ1-2	NA	TGTGCCATCAGTGAACCGGGACGGTCCTCTTTCTACGTTGGCTACACCTTC	CAISEPGRSSFYVGYTF
NA	TRBV6-2/TRBV6-3	TRBJ2-1	NA	TGTGCCAGCAGTTACTCGAGAGTTCTGCTGACAGGAGGAAACTACAATGAGCAGTTCTTC	CASSYSRVLLTGGNYNEQFF